The 30 T cell receptor beta chains below were found in one sample sequenced in a study of T cell responses to AZD1222 COVID-19 vaccine. Clones were sequenced by immunoSEQ multiplex PCR, and TCRdb holds only the in-frame ones, with some missing. The repertoire has 150,000 to 200,000 clones, roughly 91% of them found once; the top ten carry 1.5% to 2%. The sequencing here drew on peripheral blood, taken on day 0 of AZD1222 vaccination. The receptors shown here come from an adult in good health.

The rearrangement joins TRBV19 to TRBJ2-7; D possibly corresponds to TRBD2 (6 bases). The CDR3 is made up of 13 amino acids. Germline V CDR1 and CDR2: LNHDA, SQIVND (reference sequence). Between the trimmed V and J ends, which lost 5 bases and 4 bases, there was a span of 12 bases. This CDR3 reads CASSGGSGYEQYV. CDR3 sequence (DNA): TGTGCCAGTAGTGGGGGTAGCGGTTACGAGCAGTACGTC.

J is TRBJ1-1 and V is TRBV28, with D possibly matching TRBD1 (5 bases). Germline CDR1 reads MDHEN; CDR2 reads SYDVKM. CDR3 length equals 14 residues. V shed 2 bases and J shed 1 base, with 8 bases lying between them. CDR3: CASSLARENTEAFF. The CDR3 coding sequence is TGTGCCAGCAGTTTAGCCAGGGAGAACACTGAAGCTTTCTTT.

Only one count was recorded for this clone. The chain is built from TRBV7-3 and TRBJ1-1; D is possibly TRBD1 (6 bases). CDR1 is SGHTA, CDR2 FQGTGA, per germline. CDR3 size: 13 residues. The V end was cut by 5 bases, the J end by 4 bases, with 11 bases between. The CDR3 here is CASSRGGSTEAFF. CDR3 nucleotides: TGTGCCAGCAGCCGTGGGGGCAGCACTGAAGCTTTCTTT.

This rearrangement joins TRBV9 to TRBJ2-2; D not certain. Germline V gene sequence: CDR1 SGDLS, CDR2 YYNGEE. CDR3 length equals 13 residues. V shed 2 bases and J shed 1 base, with 3 bases lying between them. CDR3 amino acids: CASSVENTGELFF. The CDR3 nucleotides are TGTGCCAGCAGCGTGGAGAACACCGGGGAGCTGTTTTTT.

The chain joins TRBV2 to TRBJ1-2, with D maybe TRBD1 (5 bases). The CDR3 consists of 15 residues. The germline CDR1 and CDR2 sequences are SNHLY and FYNNEI. V was trimmed by 7 bases and J by 8 bases, leaving 23 bases between them. CDR3 sequence (DNA): TGTGCCAGCACCTGGGGGGTGGGGGTAATTGACGGCTACACCTTC. Translation: CASTWGVGVIDGYTF.

With respect to this clone: Additional DNA sequences in this sample encode the identical CDR3. The rearrangement uses TRBV2 and TRBJ2-2; a weak D match, TRBD1 (5 bases). This CDR3 has 14 residues. CDR1 SNHLY and CDR2 FYNNEI come from the germline V gene. The V end was cut by 6 bases, the J end by 2 bases, with 10 bases between. CDR3 sequence (DNA): TGTGCCAGCAGAGGAGACAGTAACACCGGGGAGCTGTTTTTT. Its protein product is CASRGDSNTGELFF.

The CDR3 is CASSRGQGFNNEQFF. As DNA, the CDR3 is TGTGCCAGCAGCCGGGGACAGGGCTTCAACAATGAGCAGTTCTTC. The chain couples TRBV3-1 (or the pseudogene TRBV3-2) to TRBJ2-1; 9 bases fit TRBD1. The length of the CDR3 is 15 residues. The V gene's germline CDR1 is LGHDT and CDR2 YNNKEL (reference sequence). V lost 4 bases to trimming and J lost 5 bases; unmatched junction nucleotides: 6.

The chain is built from TRBV9 and TRBJ2-1; the D call may be TRBD1 or TRBD2 (5 bases each). V lost 5 bases and J lost 10, with 19 bases in between. Germline CDR1 is SGDLS and CDR2 is YYNGEE. CDR3 length: 14 amino acids. The CDR3 region has the DNA TGTGCCAGCAGTCCCTTTGGGGGAGTCGGGGAGCAGTTCTTC. It yields the protein CASSPFGGVGEQFF.

This rearrangement joins TRBV7-2 to TRBJ1-5, with 10 bases fitting TRBD1. The CDR3 sequence is 16 residues long. Looked up from germline, CDR1 is SGHTA and CDR2 is FQGNSA. The ends lost 0 bases at V and 4 bases at J; junction bases unmatched: 3. The CDR3 sequence is CASSLAKDRGNQPQHF. The CDR3 bases are TGTGCCAGCAGCTTAGCGAAGGACAGGGGGAATCAGCCCCAGCATTTT.

The V gene is TRBV7-2, the J gene TRBJ2-5; D is unclear. Germline CDR1 SGHTA, CDR2 FQGNSA. This CDR3 has 13 amino acids. V was cut by 1 base and J by 5 bases, with 8 bases left in between. The CDR3 sequence is CASSLGFSETQYF. CDR3 nucleotides: TGTGCCAGCAGCTTAGGGTTTTCGGAGACCCAGTACTTC.

The chain employs TRBV28 and TRBJ1-3; no clear D gene. The CDR3 extends over 16 amino acids. Trimming shortened V by 2 bases and J by 0 bases, and 11 bases separated the two germline ends. Germline V CDR1 and CDR2: MDHEN, SYDVKM. The CDR3: CASSLPTSTSGNTIYF. As DNA, the CDR3 is TGTGCCAGCAGTTTACCGACATCCACCTCTGGAAACACCATATATTTT.

The chain uses TRBV7-6 and TRBJ2-2; 8 bases agree with TRBD2. V shed 4 bases and J 0 bases; nucleotides not matched to a gene: 7. This CDR3 has 17 residues. Germline V gene data show CDR1 as SGHVS and CDR2 as FNYEAQ. For the CDR3, the DNA is TGTGCCAGCAGCTCCAGAACTAGCGGTACGAACACCGGGGAGCTGTTTTTT. Its translation is CASSSRTSGTNTGELFF. The complete variable domain, with remaining parts taken from reference TRBV7-6 and TRBJ2-2, reads GAGVSQSPRYKVTKRGQDVALRCDPISGHVSLYWYRQALGQGPEFLTYFNYEAQQDKSGLPNDRFSAERPEGSISTLTIQRTEQRDSAMYRCASSSRTSGTNTGELFFGEGSRLTVL.

This chain uses TRBV28 with TRBJ1-3; weak D call: TRBD1 (5 bases). Germline loops: CDR1 MDHEN, CDR2 SYDVKM. The length of the CDR3 is 13 residues. V dropped 11 bases and J dropped 0 bases, with 11 bases sitting between them. CDR3 residues: CAGGDSSGNTIYF. CDR3 DNA sequence: TGTGCCGGAGGAGACAGCTCTGGAAACACCATATATTTT. Using reference TRBV28 and TRBJ1-3 for the parts outside the CDR3, the full variable domain is DVKVTQSSRYLVKRTGEKVFLECVQDMDHENMFWYRQDPGLGLRLIYFSYDVKMKEKGDIPEGYSVSREKKERFSLILESASTNQTSMYLCAGGDSSGNTIYFGEGSWLTVV.

This clone was counted a single time. V and J are TRBV29-1 and TRBJ2-1, with D tentatively TRBD1 (5 bases). This CDR3 region has 18 residues. Germline V gene data show CDR1 as SQVTM and CDR2 as ANQGSEA. Trimming shortened V by 7 bases and J by 2 bases, and 27 bases separated the two germline ends. CDR3 bases: TGCAGCGCATCCCTCTCCCGAATAGGGGCGAGGACCTACAATGAGCAGTTCTTC. It specifies CSASLSRIGARTYNEQFF.

The chain has TRBV12-3 or TRBV12-4 and TRBJ1-2; possible D gene TRBD1, 6 bases. The CDR3 runs 13 residues. Trimming stripped 2 bases from V and 5 bases from J, with 9 bases between. The CDR3 spells CASSLSGTYGYTF. The CDR3, as DNA: TGTGCCAGCAGTTTATCAGGGACATATGGCTACACCTTC.

J is TRBJ2-1 and V is TRBV5-1; a weak D match, TRBD2 (6 bases). V gave up 4 bases and J gave up 2 bases, with 10 bases separating them. The CDR3 extends over 14 amino acids. CDR1 is SGHRS, CDR2 YFSETQ, per germline. CDR3 protein: CASSTGVPYNEQFF. The CDR3 bases are TGCGCCAGCAGCACGGGGGTTCCCTACAATGAGCAGTTCTTC.

The V and J genes are TRBV6-5 and TRBJ2-1; D gene unclear. Germline V gives CDR1 MNHEY, CDR2 SVGAGI. Trimming cost V 6 bases and J 9 bases, with 12 bases left between them. CDR3 length equals 12 residues. CDR3 residues: CASSRLGIEQFF. CDR3 in DNA: TGTGCCAGCAGCCGTCTGGGGATTGAGCAGTTCTTC.

The J gene is TRBJ2-3, the V gene TRBV24-1; possible D gene TRBD2, 6 bases. Per the germline V gene, CDR1 is KGHDR and CDR2 is SFDVKD. Between the trimmed V and J ends, which lost 4 bases and 9 bases, there was a span of 13 bases. This CDR3 contains 13 residues. As DNA, the CDR3 is TGTGCCACCAGTGACCCTGGACTAACCACGCAGTATTTT. Protein sequence: CATSDPGLTTQYF.

This chain links TRBV5-4 with TRBJ2-3; D remains ambiguous. The CDR3 is 15 residues long. The germline V and J ends were trimmed by 4 bases and 3 bases, with 15 bases remaining between them. The germline V gene has CDR1 SGHNT and CDR2 YYREEE (reference sequence). The CDR3 DNA sequence: TGTGCCAGCAGCCAGAGGACCCACGGGACAGATACGCAGTATTTT. Translating it yields CASSQRTHGTDTQYF.

V is TRBV2 and J is TRBJ1-2; D possibly corresponds to TRBD1 (5 bases). The CDR3 runs 16 residues. CDR1 is SNHLY and CDR2 is FYNNEI in the germline V gene. With 3 bases removed from V and 0 bases from J, the gap between germline ends came to 14 bases. CDR3 region: CASSDRSGTSNYGYTF. Here the CDR3 DNA reads TGTGCCAGCAGTGACCGGTCCGGGACTTCTAACTATGGCTACACCTTC.

V is TRBV15 and J is TRBJ2-1; TRBD2 is a possible D gene (6 bases). From germline, CDR1 is LNHNV and CDR2 YYDKDF (reference sequence). V lost 0 bases and J 6 bases, leaving 9 bases between the germline ends. This CDR3 is 14 amino acids long. The CDR3 loop is CATSRDLGGNEQFF. As DNA, the CDR3 is TGTGCCACCAGCAGAGATTTGGGGGGCAATGAGCAGTTCTTC.

The chain couples TRBV19 to TRBJ1-4; TRBD1 matches 7 bases. Germline CDR1 reads LNHDA; CDR2 reads SQIVND (reference sequence). The CDR3 has 15 residues. Trimming cost V 9 bases and J 2 bases; bases outside gene matches: 9. DNA for the CDR3: TGTGCCAGCGGAACAGGGGCTGGGACTAATGAAAAACTGTTTTTT. Amino acids: CASGTGAGTNEKLFF.

The chain carries TRBV7-2 and TRBJ1-6, with D maybe TRBD1 (5 bases). This CDR3 has 15 residues. Trimming took off 3 bases at V and 6 bases at J, with 12 bases between the two ends. In germline, CDR1 is SGHTA, CDR2 FQGNSA. The CDR3 here is CASSFRSTVNSPLHF. The CDR3 DNA reads TGTGCCAGCAGCTTTAGGTCGACAGTTAATTCACCCCTCCACTTT.

The V call is TRBV19, the J call TRBJ1-5; 8 bases line up with TRBD1. This CDR3 is built from 15 residues. The J segment lost 2 bases and the V segment lost 3 bases, leaving 3 bases of the junction unmatched. The germline CDR1 and CDR2 sequences are LNHDA and SQIVND (reference sequence). As DNA, the CDR3 is TGTGCCAGTAGTATCACAGGGGGGGGCAATCAGCCCCAGCATTTT. This codes for CASSITGGGNQPQHF.

This sequence joins TRBV14 and TRBJ2-3; D remains unclear. Germline assignment: CDR1 SGHDN and CDR2 FVKESK. The CDR3 is 14 residues long. V lost 3 bases and J lost 1, with 8 bases in between. The CDR3 is CASSQVGGTDTQYF. Written as DNA, the CDR3 is TGTGCCAGCAGCCAGGTCGGTGGCACAGATACGCAGTATTTT.

The chain is built from TRBV6-5 and TRBJ2-2; D is ambiguous. The V end lost 6 bases, the J end lost 3 bases, and 11 bases lay between the germline ends. Germline CDR1 MNHEY, CDR2 SVGAGI. This CDR3 is 14 amino acids long. For the CDR3, the DNA is TGTGCCAGCAGCTTCGTCCTTCACACCGGGGAGCTGTTTTTT. Translated: CASSFVLHTGELFF.

The chain employs TRBV13 and TRBJ1-4; maybe TRBD1 (5 bases). The CDR3 sequence is 12 residues long. V was clipped by 3 bases and J by 9 bases, with 8 bases between them. From germline, CDR1 is PRHDT and CDR2 FYEKMQ (reference sequence). This CDR3 is CASSFRDQKLFF. The CDR3 DNA is TGTGCCAGCAGCTTCAGGGATCAAAAACTGTTTTTT.

This clone was observed a single time. The chain uses TRBV2 and TRBJ2-4; 7 nucleotides match TRBD1. The CDR3 length is 16 residues. V was pared by 6 bases and J by 0 bases, with 8 bases of the junction left unmatched. CDR1 is SNHLY, CDR2 FYNNEI, per germline. CDR3 loop: CASRAQGDLAKNIQYF. The CDR3 nucleotides read TGTGCCAGCAGAGCCCAGGGGGATCTAGCCAAAAACATTCAGTACTTC.

About this clone itself: An end of the junction does not agree with germline; a read error may underlie this. V usage is TRBV30 and J usage is TRBJ2-7; TRBD1 matches 7 bases. The CDR3 length is 11 residues. Germline loops: CDR1 GTSNPN, CDR2 SVGIG (reference sequence). The CDR3 bases are TGTGCCTGGAGTAACCGGGACGGCAGGGGGTTC. It is translated as CAWSNRDGRGF.

This chain joins TRBV19 and TRBJ2-7; the match to TRBD2 covers 11 bases. This CDR3 has 15 amino acids. Germline CDR1 and CDR2: LNHDA and SQIVND (reference sequence). With 2 bases clipped from V and 1 base from J, the junction kept 1 base outside the gene matches. The CDR3 bases are TGTGCCAGTAGTATAACTAGCGGGAGTTCCTACGAGCAGTACTTC. This encodes CASSITSGSSYEQYF.